This TCR beta chain was captured by sequencing in a study of cytomegalovirus exposure and HLA in healthy donors. Points from the study as a whole: In vitro, a few CMV-associated chains proved specific for CMV antigens.

A word on this clone: As yet, its antigen is unknown.

Sequencing was performed with immunoSEQ multiplex PCR; in TCRdb, only in-frame clones are kept and a portion is missing. The profile shows about 75,000 clones, around 81% of them singletons. The TCR sequence derives from a man under 40 in good health and CMV-seronegative. The sequenced sample was PBMCs.

The chain's CDR3 is CASRNRMSSYNEQFF. The CDR3 DNA follows: TGTGCCAGCAGAAACAGGATGAGCTCCTACAATGAGCAGTTCTTC. J is TRBJ2-1 and V is TRBV2; tentative D call: TRBD1 (5 bases). Germline assignment: CDR1 SNHLY and CDR2 FYNNEI. V lost 6 bases, J lost 0 bases, and 12 bases lay in between. The CDR3 has 15 amino acids.